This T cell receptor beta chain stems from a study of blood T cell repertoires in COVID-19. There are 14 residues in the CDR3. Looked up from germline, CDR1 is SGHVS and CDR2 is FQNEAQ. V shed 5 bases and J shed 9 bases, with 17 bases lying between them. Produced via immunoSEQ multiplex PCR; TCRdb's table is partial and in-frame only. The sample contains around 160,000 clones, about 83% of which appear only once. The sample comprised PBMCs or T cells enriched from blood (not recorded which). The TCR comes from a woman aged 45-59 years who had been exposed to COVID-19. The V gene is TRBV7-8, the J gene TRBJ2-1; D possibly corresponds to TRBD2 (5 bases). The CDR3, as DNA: TGTGCCAGCAGCCCCAACTTTCTGGGGAGTGAGCAGTTCTTC. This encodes CASSPNFLGSEQFF. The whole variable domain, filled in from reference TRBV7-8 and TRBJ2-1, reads GAGVSQSPRYKVAKRGQDVALRCDPISGHVSLFWYQQALGQGPEFLTYFQNEAQLDKSGLPSDRFFAERPEGSVSTLKIQRTQQEDSAVYLCASSPNFLGSEQFFGPGTRLTVL.